This record covers a single TCR beta chain. The antigen remains undetermined. This entry is derived from a study of response to subunit inactivated influenza vaccine. Study findings and constraints: Authors suggested each seasonal flu vaccination may recruit only limited numbers of new T cells.

TCRdb re-derived calls from the RT-PCR reads in MiXCR, one entry per CDR3 protein. The data contain 500,000 to 750,000 distinct CDR3 sequences, 13% to 15% of them singletons. V was cut by 7 bases and J by 2 bases, with 12 bases left in between. This CDR3 comprises 12 residues. Germline V gives CDR1 SQVTM, CDR2 ANQGSEA. This specimen consisted of PBMCs from blood, obtained roughly 12 days after vaccination. The source of this sequence is a man aged 45 to 65 who received an inactivated influenza vaccine. This chain joins TRBV29-1 and TRBJ2-7, with D possibly TRBD1 on 5 matching bases. The CDR3 protein is CSGQTATYEQYF. CDR3 nucleotides: TGCAGCGGACAGACAGCCACCTACGAGCAGTACTTC.